This T cell receptor (beta chain) was obtained from a study of T cells in localized non-small cell lung cancer. Points from the study as a whole: In the blood, greater T cell density corresponded to longer overall survival. When the top 100 tumor clones were examined, a median approximately 59 of them also appeared in the adjacent lung, which was paired and uninvolved.

The repertoire was sequenced with immunoSEQ multiplex PCR; TCRdb's copy has only in-frame clones and lacks some. Among 2,000 to 2,500 clones listed, 20% to 30% were seen once. The CDR3 is made up of 15 amino acids. Trimming took 0 bases from V and 5 from J, leaving 13 bases between them. This clone has just a few counts. Antigen unknown. The receptor's source is a woman between 35 and 70 years old with stage I lung adenocarcinoma. This chain joins TRBV7-1 and TRBJ2-5; a possible D gene is TRBD1 (6 bases). TRBV7-1 is classed as an ORF, of uncertain function. Here the sequenced sample was normal lung tissue next to the tumor, taken before any cancer treatment. The chain's CDR3 is CASSSAGAVGETQYF. The CDR3 nucleotides are TGTGCCAGCAGCTCAGCGGGGGCCGTGGGGGAGACCCAGTACTTC.